These T cell receptor beta chains were read from a single sample in a study of blood T cell repertoires in COVID-19. Libraries were prepared by immunoSEQ multiplex PCR; TCRdb keeps only in-frame clonotypes and omits some of them. The sample lists tens of thousands of clones, around 89% occurring once. Sequencing input: peripheral blood. The receptors stem from a human donor in a cohort sampled during active COVID-19. CDR3s include the opening cysteine and the closing phenylalanine or tryptophan. The D gene is left open where the match is weak. The size field is filled for only some rows; it gives once, few, many or a size class.

clone_size	j_call	v_call	cdr3_length	d_call	cdr3_aa	cdr3_nt
once	TRBJ2-1	TRBV13	17	TRBD2	CASSFRTSGSSYNEQFF	TGTGCCAGCAGCTTTCGTACTAGCGGATCCTCCTACAATGAGCAGTTCTTC
.	TRBJ1-4	TRBV5-6	14	TRBD1	CASSLNRGNEKLFF	TGTGCCAGCAGCTTGAACAGGGGGAATGAAAAACTGTTTTTT
.	TRBJ2-7	TRBV6-2/TRBV6-3	17	TRBD2	CASSYPRGSGNVIEQYF	TGTGCCAGCAGTTACCCTCGAGGTAGCGGGAACGTTATCGAGCAGTACTTC
.	TRBJ1-1	TRBV5-4	12	TRBD1	CASSEDRVRAFF	TGTGCCAGCAGCGAAGACAGGGTACGGGCTTTCTTT
.	TRBJ1-5	TRBV28	14	TRBD1	CASSLGQGDQPQHF	TGTGCCAGCAGCCTGGGGCAGGGGGATCAGCCCCAGCATTTT
.	TRBJ1-5	TRBV27	13	TRBD1	CASSPDRGRPQHF	TGTGCCAGCAGCCCAGACAGGGGGCGGCCCCAGCATTTT
.	TRBJ1-2	TRBV5-1	12	.	CASSFGRSLYTF	TGCGCCAGCAGCTTTGGTAGATCGCTCTACACCTTC
.	TRBJ2-3	TRBV24-1	13	.	CATSDPGTDTQYF	TGTGCCACCAGTGACCCGGGCACAGATACGCAGTATTTT
once	TRBJ2-3	TRBV9	16	.	CASSVALSGSTDTQYF	TGTGCCAGCAGCGTAGCTTTGAGCGGGAGCACAGATACGCAGTATTTT
.	TRBJ2-1	TRBV7-8	11	TRBD1	CASSRTGVQFF	TGTGCCAGCAGCCGAACAGGGGTGCAGTTCTTC
.	TRBJ2-7	TRBV11-2	16	TRBD2	CASSSLKAGGPNEQYF	TGTGCCAGCAGCTCCCTCAAGGCGGGAGGGCCGAACGAGCAGTACTTC
.	TRBJ1-5	TRBV30	14	.	CAWSVATANQPQHF	TGTGCCTGGAGTGTAGCTACAGCCAATCAGCCCCAGCATTTT
once	TRBJ1-2	TRBV19	11	.	CASTSRGGYTF	TGTGCCAGCACCAGCAGGGGTGGCTACACCTTC
.	TRBJ2-7	TRBV7-8	13	.	CASSLVAYYEQYF	TGTGCCAGCAGCTTAGTGGCTTACTACGAGCAGTACTTC
.	TRBJ2-2	TRBV28	16	TRBD2	CASSRSGSANTGELFF	TGTGCCAGCAGTCGAAGCGGGAGCGCTAACACCGGGGAGCTGTTTTTT
few	TRBJ2-7	TRBV5-4	15	TRBD2	CASSQGLANTYEQYF	TGTGCCAGCAGCCAGGGACTAGCGAATACCTACGAGCAGTACTTC
.	TRBJ1-5	TRBV18	16	.	CASSQGQLYSNQPQHF	TGTGCCAGCTCACAAGGACAGCTTTATAGCAATCAGCCCCAGCATTTT
.	TRBJ2-4	TRBV29-1	15	TRBD2	CSVEGSASGRNIQYF	TGCAGCGTTGAAGGTTCGGCTAGCGGGAGAAACATTCAGTACTTC
.	TRBJ1-1	TRBV14	18	TRBD1	CASSQADMWTGLNTEAFF	TGTGCCAGCAGCCAAGCTGATATGTGGACAGGGCTGAACACTGAAGCTTTCTTT
.	TRBJ2-5	TRBV9	16	TRBD2	CASSPSGRDFLETQYF	TGTGCCAGCAGCCCAAGCGGGAGGGATTTTTTGGAGACCCAGTACTTC
.	TRBJ2-2	TRBV29-1	17	TRBD1	CSVVELGRGTNTGELFF	TGCAGCGTTGTGGAGTTAGGCAGGGGGACAAACACCGGGGAGCTGTTTTTT
.	TRBJ2-2	TRBV6-1	16	.	CASSEWGAGWTGELFF	TGTGCCAGCAGTGAGTGGGGTGCAGGGTGGACCGGGGAGCTGTTTTTT
.	TRBJ2-7	TRBV4-1	16	.	CASSPTYGQSSYEQYF	TGCGCCAGCAGCCCGACCTACGGACAGAGTTCCTACGAGCAGTACTTC
.	TRBJ1-5	TRBV2	13	.	CASSRQSNQPQHF	TGTGCCAGCAGCAGACAGAGCAATCAGCCCCAGCATTTT
few	TRBJ2-1	TRBV29-1	15	.	CSVEGFGTIYNEQFF	TGCAGCGTTGAAGGTTTCGGGACAATCTACAATGAGCAGTTCTTC
few	TRBJ2-7	TRBV9	15	TRBD2	CASSVGLAGRYEQYF	TGTGCCAGCAGCGTAGGTCTAGCGGGCCGATACGAGCAGTACTTC
.	TRBJ2-1	TRBV2	18	TRBD2	CASSDRRVAGDPYNEQFF	TGTGCCAGCAGTGACCGCCGGGTAGCGGGAGACCCCTACAATGAGCAGTTCTTC
.	TRBJ2-7	TRBV9	17	TRBD2	CASSPGAGGTSSYEQYF	TGTGCCAGCAGCCCCGGGGCGGGAGGGACGAGCTCCTACGAGCAGTACTTC
.	TRBJ1-2	TRBV27	14	TRBD1	CASSFGQGGYGYTF	TGTGCCAGCAGTTTCGGACAGGGCGGGTATGGCTACACCTTC
once	TRBJ2-5	TRBV28	15	TRBD2	CASSFAPSGQETQYF	TGTGCCAGCAGTTTTGCGCCTAGCGGACAAGAGACCCAGTACTTC
once	TRBJ2-7	TRBV24-1	13	TRBD2	CATSASSGYEQYF	TGTGCCACCAGTGCTTCTAGCGGATACGAGCAGTACTTC
.	TRBJ2-1	TRBV2	11	.	CATSTANEQFF	TGTGCCACGTCGACAGCCAATGAGCAGTTCTTC
.	TRBJ2-2	TRBV13	16	TRBD2	CASSPGTSGNTGELFF	TGTGCCAGCAGCCCCGGGACTAGCGGTAACACCGGGGAGCTGTTTTTT
.	TRBJ1-2	TRBV5-1	15	TRBD1	CASSPWTGSNYGYTF	TGCGCCAGCAGCCCTTGGACAGGATCCAACTATGGCTACACCTTC